There are many counts of the clone carrying this T cell receptor beta chain. Its antigen is still unknown. These data originate in a study of Graves' ophthalmopathy and Graves' hyperthyroidism. Findings and limits, study-wide: Appearing in blood as well were most expanded thyroid clonotypes above 0.001 frequency. Cross-validated, the 13-signature model showed 87.88%/81.08% sensitivity/specificity, and 80%/75% in the test set.

Germline-derived CDR1 and CDR2 are SGHVS and FQNEAQ. The V and J ends lost 2 bases and 4 bases respectively, with 9 bases between them. CDR3 length: 13 residues. Using RNA transcripts, the TCR beta CDR3 regions were amplified. RT-PCR was first run with HTBI primers, then multiplex PCR in a second round. TCRdb passed the multiplex PCR reads through MiXCR, listing each CDR3 protein once. This sample has 560,000 or so distinct CDR3 sequences; 35% to 40% occur once, and the top ten carry roughly 4%. The sequence came from an adult man with Graves' hyperthyroidism. Sequenced input: peripheral blood or thyroid tissue (not recorded which). The chain has TRBV7-8 and TRBJ2-7, with D unresolved. CDR3 nucleotide sequence: TGTGCCAGCAGCTTACGGCAAGTGTACGAGCAGTACTTC. This translates into CASSLRQVYEQYF.